This T cell receptor (beta chain) was found in a study of OX40 agonist ivuxolimab in advanced cancers. Study in general: An agonistic anti-OX40 (CD134) antibody, ivuxolimab, was used to treat the patients. Study-wide findings and caveats: CD8+ T cells averaged more expanded clones than CD4+. Clonal expansion by week 6 occurred in CD4+ and CD8+ blood T cells (at 0.1 to 3.0 mg/kg).

Using immunoSEQ multiplex PCR, the repertoire was profiled, and TCRdb retains in-frame clones only, with some absent. The table records 90,000 or so clones, 91% of them present only once. Worth noting for this clone: Its antigen is unknown.

The investigators sampled blood at baseline, at cycle 4 day 1, and at cycle 7 day 1. Trimming took off 2 bases at V and 0 bases at J, with 8 bases between the two ends. CDR1 is MNHEY, CDR2 SVGAGI, per germline. CDR3 length equals 15 residues. The input for sequencing was CD4+ or CD8+ T cells sorted from blood, taken in a trial of the OX40 agonist ivuxolimab. The chain recombines TRBV6-5 with TRBJ2-1; unclear D gene. The receptor comes from an adult with an advanced solid tumor such as melanoma, head and neck, liver or kidney cancer. The CDR3: CASSYNGPSYNEQFF. The CDR3 nucleotides are TGTGCCAGCAGTTACAATGGACCCTCCTACAATGAGCAGTTCTTC.